Sequencing of this T cell receptor beta chain was carried out in a study of radiation and T cells in renal cell carcinoma. Time point described: blood 2 weeks post-SBRT. This sample's treatment: 15 Gy SBRT to primary tumor, nephrectomy 4 weeks later. After SBRT, blood was collected at 2 and 4 weeks, plus baseline. The CDR3 is made up of 13 amino acids. CDR1 SGHVS and CDR2 FQNEAQ come from the germline V gene. With 1 base clipped from V and 6 bases from J, the junction kept 2 bases outside the gene matches. Concerning this clone: Its antigen is unknown.

The table came from immunoSEQ multiplex PCR; TCRdb's copy has only in-frame clones and leaves some out. The sample includes about 130,000 clones, approximately 90% of them seen just once. Study-wide results and caveats: Top tumor clonotypes rose in blood 2 weeks post-radiation, then contracted.

The chain links TRBV7-8 to TRBJ1-1; 7 bases line up with TRBD1. This TCR came from a woman in her seventies with renal cell carcinoma. Source: blood, taken from a patient whose treatment included radiotherapy and nephrectomy. The CDR3 spells CASSLDRGAEAFF. Here the CDR3 DNA reads TGTGCCAGCAGCTTAGACAGGGGAGCTGAAGCTTTCTTT.